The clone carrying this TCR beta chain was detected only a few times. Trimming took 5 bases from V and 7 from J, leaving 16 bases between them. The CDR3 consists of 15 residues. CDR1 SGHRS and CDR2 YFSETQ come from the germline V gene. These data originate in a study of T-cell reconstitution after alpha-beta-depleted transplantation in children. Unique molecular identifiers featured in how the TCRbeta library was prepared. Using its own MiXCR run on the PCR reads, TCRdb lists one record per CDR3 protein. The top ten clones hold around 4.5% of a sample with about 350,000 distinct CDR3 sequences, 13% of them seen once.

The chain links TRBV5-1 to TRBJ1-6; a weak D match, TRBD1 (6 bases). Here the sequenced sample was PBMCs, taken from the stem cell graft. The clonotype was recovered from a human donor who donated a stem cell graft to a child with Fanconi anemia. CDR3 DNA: TGCGCCAGCAGAGCCGCGGTGCAGGGGAATTCACCCCTCCACTTT. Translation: CASRAAVQGNSPLHF. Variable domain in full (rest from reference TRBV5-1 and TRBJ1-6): KAGVTQTPRYLIKTRGQQVTLSCSPISGHRSVSWYQQTPGQGLQFLFEYFSETQRNKGNFPGRFSGRQFSNSRSEMNVSTLELGDSALYLCASRAAVQGNSPLHFGNGTRLTVT.